This TCR beta chain is drawn from a study of blood T cells in healthy people across ages. Alongside a J-beta primer mix, a sample-barcoded 5' primer served in a second PCR lasting roughly 6 to 11 cycles. MiXCR was run by TCRdb on the 5' RACE reads, yielding one entry per CDR3 protein. This sample has about 1 million distinct CDR3 sequences; less than 50% occur once, and the top ten carry approximately 20%. CDR1 LNHNV and CDR2 YYDKDF come from the germline V gene (reference sequence). Trimming pared 1 base from V and 7 bases from J, leaving 7 bases between. This CDR3 is built from 13 residues. This clonotype occurred a few times. Its antigen remains unidentified. Per individual sample, total RNA of at least 5.5 micrograms was extracted. Findings and caveats of the study: Both higher diversity and more naive CD4+ cells marked long-lived donors when set against aged donors. Naive T cell percentage showed a strong correlation with TCR beta diversity.

The specimen sequenced was blood. The receptor was derived from an older woman in good health. This chain uses TRBV15 with TRBJ1-4; D is ambiguous. The CDR3 sequence: CATSRVAAEKLFF. The CDR3, as DNA: TGTGCCACCAGCAGAGTTGCAGCTGAAAAACTGTTTTTT. The variable domain in full, with the rest retrieved from reference TRBV15 and TRBJ1-4, is DAMVIQNPRYQVTQFGKPVTLSCSQTLNHNVMYWYQQKSSQAPKLLFHYYDKDFNNEADTPDNFQSRRPNTSFCFLDIRSPGLGDTAMYLCATSRVAAEKLFFGSGTQLSVL.